This T cell receptor (beta chain) was identified in a study of lymphopenia after photon versus proton radiotherapy. Only in-frame clones appear in the TCRdb table, and some are missing; sequencing was by immunoSEQ multiplex PCR. This sample has fewer than 20,000 clones, with 75% to 90% found just once. This CDR3 is built from 14 residues. CDR1 is SNHLY and CDR2 is FYNNEI in the germline V gene. V was shortened by 5 bases and J by 1 base, with 8 bases between the two germline ends. The TCR was taken from a man between 65 and 80 years old with pancreatic cancer. The sample consisted of peripheral blood, taken from a patient treated with proton-based radiotherapy. The chain uses TRBV2 and TRBJ2-2; possible D gene TRBD2, 6 bases. CDR3 loop: CASSLSGNTGELFF. CDR3 DNA sequence: TGTGCCAGCAGTCTTAGCGGGAACACCGGGGAGCTGTTTTTT. The variable domain in full, with the rest retrieved from reference TRBV2 and TRBJ2-2, is EPEVTQTPSHQVTQMGQEVILRCVPISNHLYFYWYRQILGQKVEFLVSFYNNEISEKSEIFDDQFSVERPDGSNFTLKIRSTKLEDSAMYFCASSLSGNTGELFFGEGSRLTVL.